Shown below are 27 T cell receptor beta chains from a single sample sequenced in a study of T cell clonality in common variable immunodeficiency. The table came from immunoSEQ multiplex PCR; TCRdb's copy has only in-frame clones and leaves some out. The sample counts more than 10,000 clones, none seen once; the ten largest own approximately 6.9%. Their antigens remain unidentified. Points from the study as a whole: Fewer deletions and N-nucleotide insertions were reportedly seen in common variable immunodeficiency TCR beta sequences.

Sequenced sample: peripheral blood mononuclear cells. The receptors shown here come from a human donor with common variable immunodeficiency.

The CDR3 sequence: CASSSPRDRYYEQYF. The covered CDR3 bases are TGTGCCAGTTCCTCCCCCCGGGACAGGTACTACGAG. V is TRBV19 and J is TRBJ2-7, with 8 bases fitting TRBD1. The read ends 3 residues before the CDR3 terminus; that terminus is restored from the germline J gene. Per germline, CDR1 LNHDA and CDR2 SQIVND (reference sequence). The CDR3 contains 15 residues. The V segment lost 8 bases and the J segment 3 bases; nucleotides outside the gene matches: 12. Combining the CDR3 with reference TRBV19 and TRBJ2-7 gives the whole variable domain DGGITQSPKYLFRKEGQNVTLSCEQNLNHDAMYWYRQDPGQGLRLIYYSQIVNDFQKGDIAEGYSVSREKKESFPLTVTSAQKNPTAFYLCASSSPRDRYYEQYFGPGTRLTVT.

This clone was seen more than once but under ten times. Read sequence stops 3 residues before the CDR3 end, and the germline J gene provides the missing end. The genes are TRBV30 and TRBJ1-2; tentative D call: TRBD1 (6 bases). The CDR3 loop spans 17 amino acids. The germline gives CDR1 GTSNPN, CDR2 SVGIG (reference sequence). V was trimmed by 4 bases and J by 5 bases, leaving 26 bases between them. CDR3 DNA, as far as it was read: TGTGCCTGGAACCCTCCTTTGTCCGGACAGTTTCCATATGGC. It codes for CAWNPPLSGQFPYG. The CDR3 as a whole reads CAWNPPLSGQFPYGYTF. Using reference TRBV30 and TRBJ1-2 for the parts outside the CDR3, the full variable domain is SQTIHQWPATLVQPVGSPLSLECTVEGTSNPNLYWYRQAAGRGLQLLFYSVGIGQISSEVPQNLSASRPQDRQFILSSKKLLLSDSGFYLCAWNPPLSGQFPYGYTFGSGTRLTVV.

Comments on this clone: The read ends 3 residues early relative to the CDR3; the germline J gene fills the gap. The chain carries TRBV30 and TRBJ2-1; 12 bases match TRBD2. Germline assignment: CDR1 GTSNPN and CDR2 SVGIG (reference sequence). This CDR3 region has 16 residues. V was pared by 3 bases and J by 3 bases, with 6 bases of the junction left unmatched. The CDR3 is CAWSRLAGARYNEQFF. The covered CDR3 bases are TGTGCCTGGAGCCGACTAGCGGGGGCACGCTACAATGAG.

Concerning this clone itself: The junction differs from germline at one of its ends, possibly a read error. The CDR3 is cut off 3 residues early in the read; its end comes from the germline J gene. The chain uses TRBV6-1 and TRBJ2-3, with 7 bases fitting TRBD1. Germline loops: CDR1 MNHNS, CDR2 SASEGT. The CDR3 contains 17 residues. The DNA read from the CDR3 is TGTGCCAGCAGAGAAGCGATGACAGGGAGACGCACAGATACG. The encoded protein is CASREAMTGRRTDT. The entire CDR3 sequence reads CASREAMTGRRTDTQYF.

This clone has at least ten counts. The read falls 3 residues short of the CDR3 end, and the missing part is taken from the germline J gene. The gene calls are TRBV6-2 or TRBV6-3 and TRBJ2-4; the D call may be TRBD1 or TRBD2 (5 bases each). Trimming shortened V by 0 bases and J by 8 bases, and 8 bases separated the two germline ends. This CDR3 region has 13 residues. Looked up from germline, CDR1 is MNHEY and CDR2 is SVGEGT. The sequenced CDR3 bases are TGTGCCAGCAGTTACTCAAGAGGGGACATT. Amino acids: CASSYSRGDI. The CDR3, in full, reads CASSYSRGDIQYF.

This clone showed up just a few times. Read sequence stops 3 residues before the CDR3 end, and the germline J gene provides the missing end. The V gene is TRBV30, the J gene TRBJ1-2; D is ambiguous. The CDR3 length is 12 residues. Germline lookup yields CDR1 GTSNPN and CDR2 SVGIG (reference sequence). This chain's CDR3 is CAWNRLLAGYTF. The CDR3 DNA, read in part, is TGTGCCTGGAACCGACTCCTAGCCGGC.

This clone was counted a few times. The read gets to within 3 residues of the CDR3 end, and the germline J gene fills in the rest. This chain uses TRBV7-2 with TRBJ2-5; TRBD2 might be the D (5 bases). This CDR3 has 14 amino acids. V was trimmed by 5 bases and J by 5 bases, leaving 15 bases between them. Germline V lookup: CDR1 SGHTA, CDR2 FQGNSA. CDR3 residues: CASSSRIPGETQYF. CDR3 DNA (partial): TGTGCCAGCAGCAGCAGGATACCGGGGGAGACC.

In its sample, this clone ranks as medium-sized. Coverage ceases 3 residues before the CDR3 finishes, and the germline J gene fills in the end. The chain uses TRBV5-1 and TRBJ2-7; D may be TRBD2 (6 bases). The CDR3 is 13 residues long. The V and J ends lost 5 bases and 6 bases respectively, with 15 bases between them. Germline CDR1 reads SGHRS; CDR2 reads YFSETQ. The CDR3 sequence is CASRFLGGSEQYF. Incomplete CDR3 DNA: TGCGCCAGCAGATTCCTCGGGGGAAGCGAG.

The sequenced part of the CDR3 DNA is TGTGCCAGCAGGGGGACAGCCCCAGCTTTTGAA. Translating it yields CASRGTAPAFE. The full CDR3 protein is CASRGTAPAFEAFF. The rearrangement uses TRBV2 and TRBJ1-1, with 7 bases aligning to TRBD1. The CDR3 end lies 3 residues beyond the end of the read and is filled in from the germline J gene. Germline V gene data show CDR1 as SNHLY and CDR2 as FYNNEI. The length of the CDR3 is 14 residues. V lost 6 bases to trimming and J lost 7 bases; unmatched junction nucleotides: 11.

This clone was counted many times. The sequence runs out 3 residues before the end of the CDR3; the remainder is reconstructed from the germline J gene. J is TRBJ1-1 and V is TRBV11-2, with unresolved D. The CDR3 sequence is 14 residues long. V was clipped by 3 bases and J by 1 base, with 9 bases between them. In germline, CDR1 is SGHAT, CDR2 FQNNGV. CDR3 region: CASSLRPWNTEAFF. The covered CDR3 bases are TGTGCCAGCAGCTTGCGGCCCTGGAACACTGAA.

As concerns this clone: The missing CDR3 end, 3 residues past where the read stops, is filled in from the germline J gene. This chain uses TRBV7-9 with TRBJ1-1, with TRBD1 identical over 7 bases. J was trimmed by 7 bases and V by 1 base; bases with no gene match: 3. The length of the CDR3 is 13 residues. CDR1 is SEHNR, CDR2 FQNEAQ, per germline (reference sequence). The CDR3 bases that were read are TGTGCCAGCAGCTTAGGGGGACAGTTTGAA. Its protein is CASSLGGQFE. The CDR3 reads in full as CASSLGGQFEAFF. Supplemented by reference TRBV7-9 and TRBJ1-1, the full variable domain reads DTGVSQNPRHKITKRGQNVTFRCDPISEHNRLYWYRQTLGQGPEFLTYFQNEAQLEKSRLLSDRFSAERPKGSFSTLEIQRTEQGDSAMYLCASSLGGQFEAFFGQGTRLTVV.

As to this clone: Read data end 3 residues before the CDR3 end; the end is taken from the germline J gene. The chain has TRBV5-5 and TRBJ2-1; 8 bases agree with TRBD2. CDR1 SGHKS and CDR2 YYEKEE come from the germline V gene (reference sequence). The CDR3 extends over 15 amino acids. V gave up 7 bases and J gave up 0 bases; unmatched junction bases: 6. The CDR3 DNA, read in part, is TGTGCCAGCCTAGCGGGCGTCGACTCCTACAATGAG. Its protein product is CASLAGVDSYNE. In full, the CDR3 reads CASLAGVDSYNEQFF. Combining the CDR3 with reference TRBV5-5 and TRBJ2-1 gives the whole variable domain DAGVTQSPTHLIKTRGQQVTLRCSPISGHKSVSWYQQVLGQGPQFIFQYYEKEERGRGNFPDRFSARQFPNYSSELNVNALLLGDSALYLCASLAGVDSYNEQFFGPGTRLTVL.

For this clone: The read halts 3 residues ahead of the CDR3 end, with the missing end drawn from the germline J gene. This chain links TRBV6-1 with TRBJ1-1, with a possible D match to TRBD1 (5 bases). Germline CDR1 MNHNS, CDR2 SASEGT. This CDR3 has 15 amino acids. Between the trimmed V and J ends, which lost 2 bases and 4 bases, there was a span of 14 bases. This chain's CDR3 is CASSEQGIGVTEAFF. The covered CDR3 bases are TGTGCCAGCAGTGAACAGGGAATTGGAGTCACTGAA.

This clone was observed a handful of times. The read ends 3 residues before the CDR3 terminus; that terminus is restored from the germline J gene. The chain joins TRBV7-2 to TRBJ2-2; 7 nucleotides align to TRBD1. CDR1 SGHTA and CDR2 FQGNSA come from the germline V gene. V lost 5 bases, J lost 4 bases, and 4 bases stayed unmatched. The CDR3 contains 14 residues. CDR3 loop: CASSLTGPTGELFF. CDR3 DNA, as far as it was read: TGTGCCAGCAGCCTGACAGGGCCCACCGGGGAG. Full variable domain (rest looked up from reference TRBV7-2 and TRBJ2-2): GAGVSQSPSNKVTEKGKDVELRCDPISGHTALYWYRQSLGQGLEFLIYFQGNSAPDKSGLPSDRFSAERTGGSVSTLTIQRTQQEDSAVYLCASSLTGPTGELFFGEGSRLTVL.

This clone has more than one count but fewer than ten. Incomplete CDR3 DNA: TGTGCCAGATTGGCGCGGGGACTCTACGAG. Translated: CARLARGLYE. The whole CDR3 sequence reads CARLARGLYEQYF. The chain is built from TRBV7-2 and TRBJ2-7; TRBD2 might be the D (6 bases). The read finishes 3 residues shy of the CDR3 end, and the germline J gene is used to complete it. CDR3 length: 13 amino acids. V lost 9 bases, J lost 3 bases, and 15 bases lay in between. Germline lookup yields CDR1 SGHTA and CDR2 FQGNSA.

This clone was found a few times. Read data end 3 residues before the CDR3 end; the end is taken from the germline J gene. The rearrangement joins TRBV19 to TRBJ2-2, with 8 bases lining up with TRBD1. V shed 5 bases, J shed 6 bases, and the junction held 5 bases outside the gene matches. This CDR3 spans 14 amino acids. The germline gives CDR1 LNHDA, CDR2 SQIVND (reference sequence). The CDR3 spells CASSSYRGAGELFF. The CDR3 bases that were read are TGTGCCAGTAGTTCGTACAGGGGGGCCGGGGAG.

With regard to this clone: The read falls 3 residues short of the CDR3 end, and the missing part is taken from the germline J gene. J is TRBJ2-1 and V is TRBV19; weak D call: TRBD1 (6 bases). This CDR3 has 13 amino acids. CDR1 is LNHDA and CDR2 is SQIVND in the germline V gene (reference sequence). V lost 2 bases and J 6 bases, leaving 8 bases between the germline ends. The CDR3 loop reads CASSILGANEQFF. The covered CDR3 bases are TGTGCCAGTAGTATACTGGGGGCCAATGAG.

CDR3 DNA (partial): TGTGCCTGGTGCCGGGACAGGAATCAGCCC. Encoded protein: CAWCRDRNQP. The complete CDR3 sequence is CAWCRDRNQPQHF. The rearrangement joins TRBV30 to TRBJ1-5; 8 bases line up with TRBD1. The read falls 3 residues short of the CDR3 end, and the missing part is taken from the germline J gene. The CDR3 length is 13 residues. Per germline, CDR1 GTSNPN and CDR2 SVGIG (reference sequence). V lost 5 bases, J lost 4 bases, and 4 bases stayed unmatched.

This clone was observed at least ten times. Coverage ceases 3 residues before the CDR3 finishes, and the germline J gene fills in the end. The chain is built from TRBV7-8 and TRBJ2-7, with 7 bases aligning to TRBD1. CDR1 is SGHVS and CDR2 is FQNEAQ in the germline V gene. CDR3 size: 17 residues. V shed 5 bases, J shed 5 bases, and the junction held 18 bases outside the gene matches. CDR3 DNA (partial): TGTGCCAGCAGCCGACCCCTCGACAGGGTTTTAGAAGACGAG. Translating gives CASSRPLDRVLEDE. The full CDR3 protein reads CASSRPLDRVLEDEQYF.

On this clone itself: The sequence runs out 3 residues before the end of the CDR3; the remainder is reconstructed from the germline J gene. The chain is built from TRBV29-1 and TRBJ1-2, with D possibly matching TRBD1 (5 bases). The CDR3 spans 12 residues. Germline V gives CDR1 SQVTM, CDR2 ANQGSEA. CDR3 DNA, as far as it was read: TGCAGCGTTGGGCCAGGGTACCGCGGC. Translating it yields CSVGPGYRG. The complete CDR3 reads CSVGPGYRGYTF.

This clone showed up just a few times. The observed sequence ends 3 residues before the CDR3 terminus, with the missing tail filled in from the germline J gene. V and J are TRBV19 and TRBJ2-5; unclear D gene. Trimming pared 2 bases from V and 1 base from J, leaving 8 bases between. The germline gives CDR1 LNHDA, CDR2 SQIVND (reference sequence). The CDR3 consists of 14 residues. The CDR3 reads CASSIQAGQETQYF. The CDR3 DNA, read in part, is TGTGCCAGTAGTATACAGGCAGGCCAAGAGACC.

Comments on this clone: The CDR3 end is not reached by the read, which stops 3 residues before it; the germline J gene fills it in. The J gene is TRBJ1-3, the V gene TRBV7-9; tentatively, D is TRBD1 (5 bases). The germline V gene has CDR1 SEHNR and CDR2 FQNEAQ (reference sequence). Between the trimmed V and J ends, which lost 3 bases and 2 bases, there was a span of 11 bases. The CDR3 spans 15 residues. The CDR3 is CASSFFRAPGNTIYF. The sequenced CDR3 bases are TGTGCCAGCAGCTTTTTCAGGGCCCCTGGAAACACC.

This clone was counted between two and nine times. Read coverage stops 3 residues before the CDR3 terminus; the germline J gene supplies the remainder. This chain joins TRBV7-9 and TRBJ2-2; unclear D gene. Germline V lookup: CDR1 SEHNR, CDR2 FQNEAQ (reference sequence). V dropped 1 base and J dropped 1 base, with 4 bases sitting between them. The CDR3 extends over 14 amino acids. CDR3: CASSLVLNTGELFF. The part of the CDR3 DNA that was read is TGTGCCAGCAGCTTAGTCTTGAACACCGGGGAG.

This clone was counted between two and nine times. Read data end 3 residues before the CDR3 end; the end is taken from the germline J gene. The rearrangement uses TRBV6-1 and TRBJ2-5; weak D call: TRBD1 (5 bases). Germline V gene sequence: CDR1 MNHNS, CDR2 SASEGT. The CDR3 is made up of 14 amino acids. The V gene lost 2 bases and the J gene lost 2 bases, with 9 bases spanning the gap. This CDR3 reads CASSELQAQETQYF. The sequenced CDR3 bases are TGTGCCAGCAGTGAACTACAGGCACAAGAGACC.

Note on this clone: Sequencing ends 3 residues short of the CDR3 end; the germline J gene provides the rest. The J gene is TRBJ2-7, the V gene TRBV19; D ambiguous. V was pared by 4 bases and J by 5 bases, with 6 bases between. The germline V gene encodes CDR1 LNHDA and CDR2 SQIVND (reference sequence). The length of the CDR3 is 11 residues. CDR3 sequence: CASSNLDEQYF. The sequenced CDR3 bases are TGTGCCAGTAGTAACCTAGACGAG.

This clone came up a few times. The sequenced fragment ends 3 residues before the CDR3 boundary, so the rest is inferred from the germline J gene. The chain is built from TRBV2 and TRBJ2-1; the D gene could be TRBD1 or TRBD2 (6 bases each). This CDR3 has 13 amino acids. V shed 8 bases and J shed 8 bases, with 16 bases lying between them. Germline values: CDR1 SNHLY, CDR2 FYNNEI. The CDR3 spells CASGGGTTDEQFF. The covered CDR3 bases are TGTGCCAGCGGAGGCGGGACAACAGATGAG.

This clone was counted many times. The read is 3 residues too short to cover the CDR3 end, so that end is filled in from the germline J gene. The V call is TRBV6-2 or TRBV6-3, the J call TRBJ1-1, with D maybe TRBD1 (5 bases). Trimming pared 4 bases from V and 1 base from J, leaving 7 bases between. CDR3 size: 13 residues. Germline values: CDR1 MNHEY, CDR2 SVGEGT. CDR3 loop: CASSFQGNTEAFF. The covered CDR3 bases are TGTGCCAGCAGTTTCCAGGGGAACACTGAA.